These T cell receptor beta chains were read from a single sample in a study of blood T cell repertoires in COVID-19. TCRdb's table, derived via immunoSEQ multiplex PCR, lists solely in-frame clones and lacks some. Here the sample spans about 110,000 clones, roughly 85% being singletons. Sequencing was performed on peripheral blood. The receptors shown here come from a human donor in a cohort sampled during active COVID-19. The CDR3 runs from the conserved cysteine through the conserved F or W. A D gene is named only where the DNA matches it firmly. Size values are once, few and many counts, or a class for expanded clones, and some rows have none.

d_call cdr3_length j_call v_call clone_size cdr3_nt cdr3_aa
. 17 TRBJ1-6 TRBV7-3 few TGTGCCAGCAGCTTAACTGGGGGGAGCTCCTATAATTCACCCCTCCACTTT CASSLTGGSSYNSPLHF
. 16 TRBJ1-5 TRBV4-2 . TGTGCCAGCAGCCAAGAAGCAGGTAAGGTGGATCAGCCCCAGCATTTT CASSQEAGKVDQPQHF
TRBD1 14 TRBJ1-5 TRBV5-1 . TGCGCCAGCAGCCCGGGACAGAGAAATCAGCCCCAGCATTTT CASSPGQRNQPQHF
. 18 TRBJ2-6 TRBV27 once TGTGCCAGCAATCCCCTCGGGGGTCGCCACTCTGGGGCCAACGTCCTGACTTTC CASNPLGGRHSGANVLTF
. 14 TRBJ1-5 TRBV4-1 few TGCGCCAGCGGACACTTCCATAGCAATCAGCCCCAGCATTTT CASGHFHSNQPQHF
. 14 TRBJ1-1 TRBV7-9 . TGTGCCAGCAACGAGTGGGGGGGAGACACTGAAGCTTTCTTT CASNEWGGDTEAFF
. 17 TRBJ2-6 TRBV9 . TGTGCCAGCAGCGTAGGGACATCTCACTCTGGGGCCAACGTCCTGACTTTC CASSVGTSHSGANVLTF
. 13 TRBJ1-1 TRBV27 few TGTGCCAGCAGTTTCAGGGAGGACACTGAAGCTTTCTTT CASSFREDTEAFF
TRBD1 14 TRBJ1-2 TRBV7-8 . TGTGCCAGCAGCCCCAGGGACAGGGGGGATGGCTACACCTTC CASSPRDRGDGYTF
TRBD2 15 TRBJ2-7 TRBV19 . TGTGCCAGTAGTACTGGGCTAGCGGGGATCTACGAGCAGTACTTC CASSTGLAGIYEQYF
TRBD1 15 TRBJ2-7 TRBV7-9 once TGTGCCAGCAGCCCCCGGGGACAGAGCTCCTACGAGCAGTACTTC CASSPRGQSSYEQYF
. 16 TRBJ1-5 TRBV4-1 . TGCGCCAGCAGCCTCTCCCCGACATATAGCAATCAGCCCCAGCATTTT CASSLSPTYSNQPQHF
. 13 TRBJ2-1 TRBV24-1 . TGTGCCACCAGTGATACCAGTGGCAATGAGCAGTTCTTC CATSDTSGNEQFF
TRBD2 15 TRBJ2-7 TRBV2 few TGTGCCAGCAAACCTTCAGCGGGGGGGCCGTACGAGCAGTACTTC CASKPSAGGPYEQYF
TRBD1 16 TRBJ2-2 TRBV18 . TGTGCCAGCTCACCGCCCGACAGGGATGGCACCGGGGAGCTGTTTTTT CASSPPDRDGTGELFF
. 16 TRBJ1-2 TRBV28 . TGTGCCAGCAGGGAACTGCCATCCCTTAGGGGGGGCGTAACGACCTTC CASRELPSLRGGVTTF
TRBD1 17 TRBJ1-2 TRBV7-8 . TGTGCCAGCAGCCCGTTACCGGGACAGGGGGCGCTGGATGGCTACACCTTC CASSPLPGQGALDGYTF
TRBD1 15 TRBJ1-2 TRBV19 . TGTGCCAGTAGCCGTCGTTCCGGACAGGGGTTTGGCTACACCTTC CASSRRSGQGFGYTF
TRBD2 17 TRBJ2-7 TRBV19 once TGTGCCAGTAGTAGACTAGCGGGAGGGCCAAAAGGACGGGAGCAGTACTTC CASSRLAGGPKGREQYF
TRBD1 11 TRBJ1-2 TRBV28 . TGTGCCACTACAGGGGGCTATGGCTACACCTTC CATTGGYGYTF
. 14 TRBJ1-1 TRBV7-3 few TGTGCCAGCAGCTTGGGGGGAACAAACACTGAAGCTTTCTTT CASSLGGTNTEAFF
TRBD2 17 TRBJ2-3 TRBV6-2/TRBV6-3 . TGTGCCAGCAGTTACTCCTCGACTAGCGGGAGTAAGGATACGCAGTATTTT CASSYSSTSGSKDTQYF
. 16 TRBJ2-2 TRBV7-6 . TGTGCCAGCAGCGCGAACAGGGAATACAACACCGGGGAGCTGTTTTTT CASSANREYNTGELFF
TRBD1 14 TRBJ1-1 TRBV10-3 . TGTGCCATCAGCGGGACAGGGGGGTGGACTGAAGCTTTCTTT CAISGTGGWTEAFF
. 15 TRBJ2-1 TRBV5-1 . TGCGCCAGCAGCCAAAACTACCCGAGGGACAATGAGCAGTTCTTC CASSQNYPRDNEQFF
. 12 TRBJ1-4 TRBV15 . TGTGCCACCAGCCCTGGACCCGGCGGGCTGTTTTTT CATSPGPGGLFF
. 11 TRBJ1-6 TRBV7-9 . TGTGCCAGCAGCCTTAATTCACCCCTCCACTTT CASSLNSPLHF
TRBD2 16 TRBJ2-7 TRBV27 . TGTGCCAGCAGTTTATACGGGCTAGCGGGAGGCTACGAGCAGTACTTC CASSLYGLAGGYEQYF
TRBD1 15 TRBJ2-1 TRBV11-2 . TGTGCCAGCAGCTGGGGACAGGGTATCAACAATGAGCAGTTCTTC CASSWGQGINNEQFF
TRBD1 14 TRBJ1-2 TRBV4-3 . TGCGCCAGCAGCGACCGGGACAGGGGATCCGGCTACACCTTC CASSDRDRGSGYTF
TRBD1 14 TRBJ1-2 TRBV2 . TGTGCCAGCAGGGACAGGGGTGGGGATTATGGCTACACCTTC CASRDRGGDYGYTF